This T cell receptor beta chain was found in a study of cytomegalovirus exposure and HLA in healthy donors. 60 Vbeta and 13 Jbeta primers were used in PCR. Sequencing was performed with immunoSEQ multiplex PCR; in TCRdb, only in-frame clones are kept and a portion is missing. The sample holds approximately 210,000 clones, about 80% seen once. Trimming took 4 bases from V and 4 from J, leaving 12 bases between them. The CDR3 contains 14 residues. The germline V gene has CDR1 SGHRS and CDR2 YFSETQ. Sequencing used PBMCs. This sequence originates from a male donor in good health and CMV-seronegative. The chain recombines TRBV5-1 with TRBJ1-3; D unclear. CDR3 bases: TGCGCCAGCAGCCCGGACTGGAGCGGAAACACCATATATTTT. This gives the protein CASSPDWSGNTIYF. Together with reference TRBV5-1 and TRBJ1-3, the CDR3 gives the full variable domain: KAGVTQTPRYLIKTRGQQVTLSCSPISGHRSVSWYQQTPGQGLQFLFEYFSETQRNKGNFPGRFSGRQFSNSRSEMNVSTLELGDSALYLCASSPDWSGNTIYFGEGSWLTVV.